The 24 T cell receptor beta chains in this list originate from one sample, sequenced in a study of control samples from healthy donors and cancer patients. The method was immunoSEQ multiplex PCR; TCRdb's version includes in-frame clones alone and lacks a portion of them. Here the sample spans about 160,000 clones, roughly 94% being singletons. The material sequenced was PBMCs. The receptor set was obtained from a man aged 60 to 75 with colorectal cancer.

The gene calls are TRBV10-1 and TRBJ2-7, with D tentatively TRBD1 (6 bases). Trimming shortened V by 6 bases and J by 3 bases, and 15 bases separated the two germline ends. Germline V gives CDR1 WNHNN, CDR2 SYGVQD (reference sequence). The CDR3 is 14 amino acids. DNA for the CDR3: TGCGCCAGCAGCGCCACAGGGAAGGTCTACGAGCAGTACTTC. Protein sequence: CASSATGKVYEQYF.

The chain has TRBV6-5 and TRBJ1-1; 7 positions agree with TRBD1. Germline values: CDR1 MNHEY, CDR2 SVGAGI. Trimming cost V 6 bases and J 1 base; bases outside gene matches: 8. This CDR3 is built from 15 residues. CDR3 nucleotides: TGTGCCAGCAGCCATACAGGGGAGGGGAACACTGAAGCTTTCTTT. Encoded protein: CASSHTGEGNTEAFF.

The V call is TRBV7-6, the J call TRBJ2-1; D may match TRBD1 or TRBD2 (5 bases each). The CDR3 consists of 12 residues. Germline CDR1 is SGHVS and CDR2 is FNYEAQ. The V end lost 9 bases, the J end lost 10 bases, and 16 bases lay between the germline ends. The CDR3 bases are TGTGCCAGTTCCGGTTCGGGGACCGAGCAGTTCTTC. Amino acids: CASSGSGTEQFF.

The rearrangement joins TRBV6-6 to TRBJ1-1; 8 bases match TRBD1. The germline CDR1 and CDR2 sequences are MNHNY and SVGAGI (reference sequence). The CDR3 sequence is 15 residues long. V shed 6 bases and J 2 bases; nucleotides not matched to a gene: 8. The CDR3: CASSPGDRSNTEAFF. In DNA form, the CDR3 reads TGTGCCAGCAGCCCAGGGGACAGGTCAAACACTGAAGCTTTCTTT.

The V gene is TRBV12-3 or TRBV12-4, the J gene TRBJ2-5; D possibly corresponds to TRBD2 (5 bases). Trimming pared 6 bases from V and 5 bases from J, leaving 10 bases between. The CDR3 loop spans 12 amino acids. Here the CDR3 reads CASSPPGETQYF. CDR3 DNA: TGTGCCAGCAGCCCGCCGGGGGAGACCCAGTACTTC.

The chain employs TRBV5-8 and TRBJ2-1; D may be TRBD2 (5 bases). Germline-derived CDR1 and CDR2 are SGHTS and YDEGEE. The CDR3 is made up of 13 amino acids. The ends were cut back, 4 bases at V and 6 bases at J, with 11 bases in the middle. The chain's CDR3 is CASSPRTLNEQFF. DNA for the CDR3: TGTGCCAGCAGCCCCCGGACTCTCAATGAGCAGTTCTTC.

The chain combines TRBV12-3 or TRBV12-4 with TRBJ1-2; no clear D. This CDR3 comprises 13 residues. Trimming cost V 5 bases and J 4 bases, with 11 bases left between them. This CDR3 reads CASSPREAYGYTF. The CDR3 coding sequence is TGTGCCAGCAGTCCACGGGAGGCCTATGGCTACACCTTC.

CDR3 protein: CASSSQAGHYGYTF. The CDR3 nucleotides are TGTGCCAGCAGCTCCCAAGCGGGTCACTATGGCTACACCTTC. This sequence joins TRBV6-2 or TRBV6-3 and TRBJ1-2; the D is unclear. Trimming cost V 6 bases and J 3 bases, with 14 bases left between them. The CDR3 length is 14 residues. CDR1 and CDR2 from the germline V gene are MNHEY and SVGEGT.

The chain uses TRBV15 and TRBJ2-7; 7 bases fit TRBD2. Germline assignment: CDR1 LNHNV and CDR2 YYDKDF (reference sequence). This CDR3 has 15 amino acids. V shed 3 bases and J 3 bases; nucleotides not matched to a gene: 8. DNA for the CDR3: TGTGCCACCAGCAGGGGGGGGACCGAGAGCTACGAGCAGTACTTC. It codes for CATSRGGTESYEQYF.

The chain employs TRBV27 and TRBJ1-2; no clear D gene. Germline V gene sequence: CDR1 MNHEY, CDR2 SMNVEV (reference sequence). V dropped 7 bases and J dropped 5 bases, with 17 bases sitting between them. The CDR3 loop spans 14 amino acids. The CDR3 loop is CASTLGSGRYGYTF. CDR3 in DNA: TGTGCCAGCACCCTTGGTTCAGGCCGGTATGGCTACACCTTC.

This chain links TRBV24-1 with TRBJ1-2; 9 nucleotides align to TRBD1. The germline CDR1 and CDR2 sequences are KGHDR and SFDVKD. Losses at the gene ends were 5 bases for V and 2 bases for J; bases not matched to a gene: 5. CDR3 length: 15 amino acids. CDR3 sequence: CATSGGQGWNYGYTF. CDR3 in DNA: TGTGCCACCAGTGGTGGACAGGGGTGGAACTATGGCTACACCTTC.

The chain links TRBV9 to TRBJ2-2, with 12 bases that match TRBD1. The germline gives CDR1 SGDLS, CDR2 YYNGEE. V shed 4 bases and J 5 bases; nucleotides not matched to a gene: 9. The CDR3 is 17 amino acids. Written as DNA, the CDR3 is TGTGCCAGCAGCCCCGGGACAGGGGGCGGGAGGACCGGGGAGCTGTTTTTT. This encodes CASSPGTGGGRTGELFF. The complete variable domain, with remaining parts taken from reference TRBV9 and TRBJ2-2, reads DSGVTQTPKHLITATGQRVTLRCSPRSGDLSVYWYQQSLDQGLQFLIQYYNGEERAKGNILERFSAQQFPDLHSELNLSSLELGDSALYFCASSPGTGGGRTGELFFGEGSRLTVL.

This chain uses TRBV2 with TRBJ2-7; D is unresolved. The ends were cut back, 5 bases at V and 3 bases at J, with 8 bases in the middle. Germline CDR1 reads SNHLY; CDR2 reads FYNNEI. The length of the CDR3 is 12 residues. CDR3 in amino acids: CASSSQNYEQYF. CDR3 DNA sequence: TGTGCCAGCAGTAGCCAGAACTACGAGCAGTACTTC.

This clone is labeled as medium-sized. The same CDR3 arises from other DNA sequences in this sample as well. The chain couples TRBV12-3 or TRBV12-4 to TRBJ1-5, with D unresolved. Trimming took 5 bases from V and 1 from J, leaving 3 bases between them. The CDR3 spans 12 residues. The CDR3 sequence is CASSESNQPQHF. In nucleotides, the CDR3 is TGTGCCAGCAGTGAAAGCAATCAGCCCCAGCATTTT.

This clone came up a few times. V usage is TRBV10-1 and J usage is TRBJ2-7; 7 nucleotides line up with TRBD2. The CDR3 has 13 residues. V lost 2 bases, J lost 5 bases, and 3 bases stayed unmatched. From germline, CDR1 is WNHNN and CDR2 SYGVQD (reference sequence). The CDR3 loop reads CASSERGGDEQYF. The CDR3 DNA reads TGCGCCAGCAGTGAGCGTGGGGGGGACGAGCAGTACTTC.

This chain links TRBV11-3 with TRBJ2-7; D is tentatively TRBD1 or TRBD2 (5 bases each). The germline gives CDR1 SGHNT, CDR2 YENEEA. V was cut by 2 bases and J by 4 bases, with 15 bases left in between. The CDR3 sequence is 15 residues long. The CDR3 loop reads CASSLPRDPGYEQYF. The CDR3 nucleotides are TGTGCCAGCAGCTTACCAAGGGACCCGGGGTACGAGCAGTACTTC.

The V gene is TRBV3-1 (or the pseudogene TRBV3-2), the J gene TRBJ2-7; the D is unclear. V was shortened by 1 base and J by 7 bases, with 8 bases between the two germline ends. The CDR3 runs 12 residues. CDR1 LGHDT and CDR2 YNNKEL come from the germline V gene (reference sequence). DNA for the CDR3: TGTGCCAGCAGCCAAGTGCTCGTAGAGCAGTACTTC. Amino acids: CASSQVLVEQYF.

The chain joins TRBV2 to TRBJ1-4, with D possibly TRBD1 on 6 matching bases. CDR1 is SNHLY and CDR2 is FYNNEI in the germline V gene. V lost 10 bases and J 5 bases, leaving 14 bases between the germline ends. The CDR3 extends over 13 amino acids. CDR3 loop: CATSGAENEKLFF. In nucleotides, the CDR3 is TGTGCCACCTCGGGGGCCGAAAATGAAAAACTGTTTTTT.

In DNA form, the CDR3 reads TGTGCCAGCAGCTTAACTTCGCGGAGAGGGGAGCAGTACTTC. This gives the protein CASSLTSRRGEQYF. The chain recombines TRBV5-4 with TRBJ2-7, with a weak D call TRBD2 (5 bases). CDR1 and CDR2 (germline): SGHNT, YYREEE (reference sequence). This CDR3 contains 14 residues. Deletions cut 2 bases from V and 7 bases from J, with 16 bases between.

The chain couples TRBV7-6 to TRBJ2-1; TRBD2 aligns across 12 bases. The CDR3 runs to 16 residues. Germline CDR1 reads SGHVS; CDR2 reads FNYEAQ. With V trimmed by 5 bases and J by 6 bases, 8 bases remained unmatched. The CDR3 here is CASSNLGTSGFNEQFF. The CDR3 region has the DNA TGTGCCAGCAGCAATCTAGGGACTAGCGGGTTCAATGAGCAGTTCTTC. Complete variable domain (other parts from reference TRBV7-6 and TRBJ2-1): GAGVSQSPRYKVTKRGQDVALRCDPISGHVSLYWYRQALGQGPEFLTYFNYEAQQDKSGLPNDRFSAERPEGSISTLTIQRTEQRDSAMYRCASSNLGTSGFNEQFFGPGTRLTVL.

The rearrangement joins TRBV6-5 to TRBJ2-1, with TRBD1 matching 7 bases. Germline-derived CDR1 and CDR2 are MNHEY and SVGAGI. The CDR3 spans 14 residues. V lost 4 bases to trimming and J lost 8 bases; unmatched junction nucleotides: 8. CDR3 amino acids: CASSSPDRTDEQFF. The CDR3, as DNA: TGTGCCAGCAGTTCTCCGGACAGGACCGATGAGCAGTTCTTC.

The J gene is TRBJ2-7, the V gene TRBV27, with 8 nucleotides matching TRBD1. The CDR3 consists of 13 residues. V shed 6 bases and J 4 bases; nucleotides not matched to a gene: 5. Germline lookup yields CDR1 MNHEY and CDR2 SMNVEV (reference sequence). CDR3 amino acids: CASRTGGRYEQYF. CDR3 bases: TGTGCCAGCAGAACAGGGGGGAGGTACGAGCAGTACTTC.

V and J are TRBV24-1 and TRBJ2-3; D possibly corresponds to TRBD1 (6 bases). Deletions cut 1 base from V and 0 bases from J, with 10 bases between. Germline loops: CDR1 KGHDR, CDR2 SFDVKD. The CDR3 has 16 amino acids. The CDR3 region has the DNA TGTGCCACCAGTGATTTCCAGGGGCCTAGCACAGATACGCAGTATTTT. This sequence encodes CATSDFQGPSTDTQYF.

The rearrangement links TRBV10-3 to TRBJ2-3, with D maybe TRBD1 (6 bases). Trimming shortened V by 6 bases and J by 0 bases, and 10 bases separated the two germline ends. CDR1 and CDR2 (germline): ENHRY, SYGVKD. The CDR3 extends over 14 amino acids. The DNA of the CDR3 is TGTGCCATCAGACAGGGCGGGAGCACAGATACGCAGTATTTT. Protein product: CAIRQGGSTDTQYF.